Presented here are 12 T cell receptor beta chains from one specimen sequenced in a study of T cell repertoires in cytomegalovirus infection. Their cognate antigens are unknown. TCRdb reprocessed the reads with MiXCR, giving one entry per CDR3 protein. The repertoire includes under 95,000 distinct CDR3 sequences, approximately 46% of them detected once, and about 92% sits in the top ten. The sequences come from CD8+ T cells from cultured PBMCs, collected from culture after CMV antigen stimulation. The receptors were gathered from a human donor in good health (CMV status not recorded). Some clones in this sample may be carry-over from other donors' samples.

On this clonotype: The junction differs from germline at one of its ends, possibly a read error. The chain employs TRBV4-1 and TRBJ1-2; TRBD1 matches at 8 bases. The CDR3 spans 16 residues. CDR1 MGHRA and CDR2 YSYEKL come from the germline V gene. CDR3 bases: TGCGCCAGCAGCCAACCCCGGACAGGGCGTTACTATGTCTACACCTTC. Its translation is CASSQPRTGRYYVYTF.

The CDR3 reads CASSHRWTGSQETQYF. CDR3 nucleotides: TGTGCCAGCAGCCATCGCTGGACAGGGTCACAAGAGACCCAGTACTTC. The chain is built from TRBV27 and TRBJ2-5, with 8 bases identical to TRBD1. Germline V gene sequence: CDR1 MNHEY, CDR2 SMNVEV (reference sequence). The CDR3 spans 16 residues. The trim removed 6 bases at V and 2 bases at J, leaving 11 bases unmatched.

This clonotype was detected only a few times. The chain recombines TRBV7-9 with TRBJ2-3, with TRBD1 matching 8 bases. Germline V lookup: CDR1 SEHNR, CDR2 FQNEAQ (reference sequence). Losses at the gene ends were 5 bases for V and 2 bases for J; bases not matched to a gene: 6. The CDR3 totals 15 residues. CDR3 sequence reads: CASSLQDRATDTQYF. The CDR3 DNA reads as TGTGCCAGCAGCCTTCAGGACAGGGCCACAGATACGCAGTATTTT.

The rearrangement uses TRBV9 and TRBJ2-1; D possibly uses TRBD1 or TRBD2 (6 bases each). The germline gives CDR1 SGDLS, CDR2 YYNGEE. Trimming cost V 3 bases and J 7 bases, with 14 bases left between them. The CDR3 sequence is 14 residues long. The CDR3 loop is CASSGSGAKNEQFF. The CDR3 DNA follows: TGTGCCAGCAGCGGGTCGGGGGCCAAGAATGAGCAGTTCTTC.

This chain joins TRBV7-9 and TRBJ2-7; 8 bases map to TRBD1. The CDR3 is 15 residues long. From germline, CDR1 is SEHNR and CDR2 FQNEAQ (reference sequence). J lost 0 bases, V lost 3 bases, and 4 bases had no gene match. In nucleotides, the CDR3 is TGTGCCAGCAGCTTCGGGACAGGCAACTCCTACGAGCAGTACTTC. Its protein product is CASSFGTGNSYEQYF.

The chain has TRBV9 and TRBJ1-2; D perhaps matches TRBD1 (5 bases). V lost 3 bases to trimming and J lost 5 bases, with 8 bases between them. CDR1 is SGDLS and CDR2 is YYNGEE in the germline V gene. The CDR3 consists of 12 residues. The CDR3 coding sequence is TGTGCCAGCAGCGGGGGCCAATATGGCTACACCTTC. It is translated as CASSGGQYGYTF.

This clonotype has just a few counts. The CDR3 spells CASSLTGVDEQYF. The CDR3 coding sequence is TGTGCCAGCAGCTTAACCGGGGTGGACGAGCAGTACTTC. This chain joins TRBV7-3 and TRBJ2-7; D is perhaps TRBD2 (5 bases). Germline V gene data show CDR1 as SGHTA and CDR2 as FQGTGA. With 0 bases removed from V and 5 bases from J, the gap between germline ends came to 8 bases. The CDR3 is made up of 13 amino acids.

The chain uses TRBV19 and TRBJ1-1; the D is unclear. This CDR3 spans 11 amino acids. Looked up from germline, CDR1 is LNHDA and CDR2 is SQIVND (reference sequence). Trimming took 3 bases from V and 5 from J, leaving 4 bases between them. The CDR3 loop reads CASSIGTEAFF. The CDR3 bases are TGTGCCAGTAGTATTGGTACTGAAGCTTTCTTT.

This clonotype was seen a handful of times. The gene calls are TRBV28 and TRBJ2-3, with D maybe TRBD2 (5 bases). The CDR3 covers 18 residues. Trimming cost V 3 bases and J 2 bases, with 21 bases left between them. CDR1 MDHEN and CDR2 SYDVKM come from the germline V gene. In nucleotides, the CDR3 is TGTGCCAGCAGTTTTCCCCCTGGGGAGCCGGGGTACACAGATACGCAGTATTTT. Translating it yields CASSFPPGEPGYTDTQYF.

The chain is built from TRBV5-1 and TRBJ2-3, with TRBD2 matching 9 bases. Germline CDR1 SGHRS, CDR2 YFSETQ. Trimming removed 2 bases from V and 2 bases from J; junction bases left unmatched: 3. This CDR3 region has 15 residues. The DNA of the CDR3 is TGCGCCAGCAGCTTTAGGACTAGCGACACAGATACGCAGTATTTT. Translation gives CASSFRTSDTDTQYF.

This clonotype was observed a few times. This sequence joins TRBV19 and TRBJ2-6; a weak D match, TRBD1 (5 bases). V lost 6 bases and J 4 bases, leaving 16 bases between the germline ends. The CDR3 contains 16 residues. Germline CDR1 and CDR2: LNHDA and SQIVND (reference sequence). The CDR3 DNA reads TGTGCCAGTAGCTCCCCGACAGTCCCGGGGGCCAACGTCCTGACTTTC. It codes for CASSSPTVPGANVLTF.

V and J are TRBV7-8 and TRBJ2-2; D call uncertain. The ends were cut back, 6 bases at V and 1 base at J, with 3 bases in the middle. CDR1 is SGHVS, CDR2 FQNEAQ, per germline. The CDR3 sequence is 12 residues long. The CDR3 DNA reads TGTGCCAGCAGACAGAACACCGGGGAGCTGTTTTTT. Protein product: CASRQNTGELFF.